In this sample, the clone carrying this TCR beta chain turned up many times. The CDR3 covers 14 residues. V was pared by 3 bases and J by 3 bases, with 11 bases between. Germline loops: CDR1 MNHGY, CDR2 SVAAGI. The data are from a study of regulatory T cells in long-lasting Graves disease. Combining iRepertoire HTBI primers with Arm-PCR of CDR3 regions, the authors built TCR beta libraries. TCRdb itself ran the multiplex PCR reads through MiXCR, one entry per CDR3 protein. The repertoire consists of 400,000 to 500,000 distinct CDR3 sequences, with 16% occurring once and the leading ten covering 23%. The time point denotes: newly diagnosed GD, antithyroid drugs for less than 3 months. The TCR library was prepared using RNA isolated from PBMCs. These data are also associated with another study on T cells in Graves' hyperthyroidism and ophthalmopathy.

The sequence came from a woman under 30 with Graves disease. Sequenced material: peripheral blood mononuclear cells (PBMCs), taken at new diagnosis, from a patient treated with antithyroid drugs. V and J are TRBV6-9 and TRBJ2-5; D unresolved. The DNA for the CDR3 is TGTGCCAGCAGTTACGCTACAGCCGAAGAGACCCAGTACTTC. Translating gives CASSYATAEETQYF.